These 26 T cell receptor beta chains were all obtained from the same sample, sequenced in a study of blood T cell repertoires in COVID-19. The assay was immunoSEQ multiplex PCR, and TCRdb's table has in-frame clones only and misses some. The data hold tens of thousands of clones, with 70% to 80% observed a single time. The material sequenced was peripheral blood. These receptor sequences come from a man aged 55 to 69 with active COVID-19.

The V gene is TRBV28, the J gene TRBJ2-2; D might be TRBD1 (5 bases). The germline V gene has CDR1 MDHEN and CDR2 SYDVKM. V dropped 4 bases and J dropped 1 base, with 13 bases sitting between them. The length of the CDR3 is 16 residues. The CDR3 nucleotides read TGTGCCAGCAGTTCCTTGGGGCAGGGGAACACCGGGGAGCTGTTTTTT. It translates to CASSSLGQGNTGELFF.

This clone was detected only once. The chain joins TRBV30 to TRBJ2-3; D is possibly TRBD1 (5 bases). The CDR3 contains 12 residues. Germline V gene data show CDR1 as GTSNPN and CDR2 as SVGIG (reference sequence). The V end was cut by 3 bases, the J end by 2 bases, with 6 bases between. The CDR3 is CAWRGHTDTQYF. The DNA of the CDR3 is TGTGCCTGGAGAGGACACACAGATACGCAGTATTTT. The entire variable domain, with the rest obtained from reference TRBV30 and TRBJ2-3, is as follows: SQTIHQWPATLVQPVGSPLSLECTVEGTSNPNLYWYRQAAGRGLQLLFYSVGIGQISSEVPQNLSASRPQDRQFILSSKKLLLSDSGFYLCAWRGHTDTQYFGPGTRLTVL.

The chain joins TRBV9 to TRBJ2-3, with a possible D match to TRBD1 (6 bases). Germline-derived CDR1 and CDR2 are SGDLS and YYNGEE. The CDR3 runs 16 residues. V lost 0 bases and J lost 2, with 13 bases in between. The CDR3 DNA reads TGTGCCAGCAGCGTAGTACAGGGCCTATTCACAGATACGCAGTATTTT. It codes for CASSVVQGLFTDTQYF.

This clone came up a few times. The rearrangement links TRBV10-3 to TRBJ1-1; possible D gene TRBD1, 5 bases. The CDR3 is 14 residues long. V was clipped by 4 bases and J by 1 base, with 10 bases between them. The germline gives CDR1 ENHRY, CDR2 SYGVKD. CDR3 DNA sequence: TGTGCCATCAGTGCGCGGGGGACGAACACTGAAGCTTTCTTT. Translated, it gives CAISARGTNTEAFF.

V usage is TRBV7-9 and J usage is TRBJ2-5; D is possibly TRBD1 (6 bases). V lost 1 base and J 3 bases, leaving 15 bases between the germline ends. Germline lookup yields CDR1 SEHNR and CDR2 FQNEAQ (reference sequence). CDR3 length equals 16 residues. The CDR3 region is CASSLVSWTEKETQYF. CDR3 bases: TGTGCCAGCAGCTTAGTTAGCTGGACAGAAAAAGAGACCCAGTACTTC.

The genes are TRBV9 and TRBJ2-1, with D perhaps TRBD2 (6 bases). Trimming left V 3 bases short and J 2 bases short, with 18 bases between. This CDR3 region has 17 residues. CDR1 is SGDLS and CDR2 is YYNGEE in the germline V gene. CDR3 amino acids: CASSAKRGGATYNEQFF. The CDR3 DNA follows: TGTGCCAGCAGCGCCAAAAGGGGCGGGGCCACCTACAATGAGCAGTTCTTC.

The chain links TRBV5-1 to TRBJ1-1; 7 bases are a match to TRBD1. Unmatched junction bases numbered 5, after V lost 0 bases and J lost 3 bases. Germline V CDR1 and CDR2: SGHRS, YFSETQ. The CDR3 spans 15 residues. The CDR3 is CASSLEDRADTEAFF. In nucleotides, the CDR3 is TGCGCCAGCAGCTTGGAAGACAGGGCGGACACTGAAGCTTTCTTT.

The chain uses TRBV28 and TRBJ1-4, with D perhaps matching TRBD1 (5 bases). Between the trimmed V and J ends, which lost 2 bases and 5 bases, there was a span of 12 bases. CDR3 size: 15 residues. Germline CDR1 is MDHEN and CDR2 is SYDVKM. The CDR3 loop reads CASSLPGWANEKLFF. In DNA form, the CDR3 reads TGTGCCAGCAGTTTACCAGGGTGGGCAAATGAAAAACTGTTTTTT.

The rearrangement joins TRBV11-2 to TRBJ2-3; no firm D call. The germline V and J ends were trimmed by 0 bases and 5 bases, with 9 bases remaining between them. From germline, CDR1 is SGHAT and CDR2 FQNNGV. The CDR3 totals 14 residues. This CDR3 is CASSLDSPGDTQYF. As DNA, the CDR3 is TGTGCCAGCAGCTTAGATAGCCCCGGAGATACGCAGTATTTT.

The V gene is TRBV7-8, the J gene TRBJ1-3, with D possibly matching TRBD1 (5 bases). Germline-derived CDR1 and CDR2 are SGHVS and FQNEAQ. This CDR3 is built from 15 residues. Trimming removed 5 bases at V and 3 bases at J, with 14 bases between. CDR3 coding DNA: TGTGCCAGCAGCCTCGCCGGGGGATATGGAAACACCATATATTTT. As protein: CASSLAGGYGNTIYF. Complete variable domain (other parts from reference TRBV7-8 and TRBJ1-3): GAGVSQSPRYKVAKRGQDVALRCDPISGHVSLFWYQQALGQGPEFLTYFQNEAQLDKSGLPSDRFFAERPEGSVSTLKIQRTQQEDSAVYLCASSLAGGYGNTIYFGEGSWLTVV.

This clone was seen a single time. This sequence joins TRBV29-1 and TRBJ2-3, with 7 bases aligning to TRBD1. The CDR3 has 13 amino acids. Trimming cost V 3 bases and J 1 base; bases outside gene matches: 1. The V gene's germline CDR1 is SQVTM and CDR2 ANQGSEA. CDR3 bases: TGCAGCGTTGACGGGACAGGCACAGATACGCAGTATTTT. Its protein is CSVDGTGTDTQYF.

This chain uses TRBV4-1 with TRBJ1-6; D perhaps matches TRBD1 (5 bases). V was shortened by 1 base and J by 8 bases, with 9 bases between the two germline ends. This CDR3 contains 14 residues. CDR1 is MGHRA, CDR2 YSYEKL, per germline. The DNA of the CDR3 is TGCGCCAGCAGCCAAGCCAGGGAAGATTCACCCCTCCACTTT. Translating it yields CASSQAREDSPLHF.

This rearrangement joins TRBV4-1 to TRBJ2-1; the match to TRBD2 covers 10 bases. Germline V gene sequence: CDR1 MGHRA, CDR2 YSYEKL. This CDR3 comprises 19 residues. Trimming at V came to 1 base and at J to 0 bases, leaving 9 bases not matched to a gene. The CDR3 loop is CASSQGLAGAFASYNEQFF. The DNA for the CDR3 is TGCGCCAGCAGCCAAGGCCTAGCGGGGGCCTTTGCCTCCTACAATGAGCAGTTCTTC.

This clone came up a few times. The chain has TRBV6-4 and TRBJ1-6; 11 bases align to TRBD1. Germline V lookup: CDR1 MRHNA, CDR2 SNTAGT. The ends lost 5 bases at V and 8 bases at J; junction bases unmatched: 5. The CDR3 runs to 15 residues. This CDR3 reads CASSPGTGGDSPLHF. CDR3 DNA sequence: TGTGCCAGCAGTCCCGGGACAGGGGGTGATTCACCCCTCCACTTT.

The chain combines TRBV6-2 or TRBV6-3 with TRBJ2-4; D call uncertain. V shed 6 bases and J shed 0 bases, with 15 bases lying between them. Germline V gene lookup returns CDR1 MNHEY and CDR2 SVGEGT. The CDR3 is 16 amino acids. The CDR3 spells CASSEDASLAKNIQYF. The CDR3 DNA reads as TGTGCCAGCAGCGAAGATGCATCACTAGCCAAAAACATTCAGTACTTC.

The chain couples TRBV7-2 to TRBJ2-7, with 10 bases lining up with TRBD2. Germline V lookup: CDR1 SGHTA, CDR2 FQGNSA. Unmatched junction bases numbered 18, after V lost 5 bases and J lost 5 bases. The CDR3 sequence is 18 residues long. CDR3 nucleotides: TGTGCCAGCAGCCCTCTGGGTAGCGGGGGGTTGAGGAGGCACGAGCAGTACTTC. This sequence encodes CASSPLGSGGLRRHEQYF.

This rearrangement joins TRBV7-6 to TRBJ2-3; TRBD1 matches 7 bases. Looked up from germline, CDR1 is SGHVS and CDR2 is FNYEAQ. The CDR3 loop spans 15 amino acids. The trim removed 5 bases at V and 5 bases at J, leaving 10 bases unmatched. Here the CDR3 reads CASSHLKGAEDTQYF. CDR3 in DNA: TGTGCCAGCAGCCATCTAAAGGGGGCGGAAGATACGCAGTATTTT.

This sequence joins TRBV6-2 or TRBV6-3 and TRBJ2-1; TRBD2 agrees at 14 bases. Germline V gives CDR1 MNHEY, CDR2 SVGEGT. The CDR3 extends over 17 amino acids. V was pared by 4 bases and J by 8 bases, with 10 bases of the junction left unmatched. CDR3 sequence reads: CASSLLGTSGGGHEQFF. The CDR3 DNA reads as TGTGCCAGCAGTTTGCTGGGGACTAGCGGGGGTGGGCATGAGCAGTTCTTC.

The genes are TRBV27 and TRBJ1-1; D call uncertain. CDR3 length: 13 amino acids. V lost 2 bases and J lost 1, with 5 bases in between. CDR1 MNHEY and CDR2 SMNVEV come from the germline V gene (reference sequence). The CDR3 coding sequence is TGTGCCAGCAGTTTAGGGAGGAACACTGAAGCTTTCTTT. It codes for CASSLGRNTEAFF.

The CDR3 sequence: CASSIPLRQSGYTF. The CDR3 DNA is TGTGCCAGTAGTATCCCCCTTCGACAATCTGGCTACACCTTC. The chain couples TRBV19 to TRBJ1-2; no reliable D call. This CDR3 has 14 residues. Germline V CDR1 and CDR2: LNHDA, SQIVND (reference sequence). The germline V and J ends were trimmed by 3 bases and 7 bases, with 15 bases remaining between them.

The chain combines TRBV30 with TRBJ2-2, with a tentative D call TRBD1 (6 bases). There are 15 residues in the CDR3. The germline gives CDR1 GTSNPN, CDR2 SVGIG (reference sequence). The V end lost 2 bases, the J end lost 3 bases, and 13 bases lay between the germline ends. The CDR3 region is CAWSTSGAYTGELFF. In DNA, the CDR3 is TGTGCCTGGAGTACCTCAGGGGCCTACACCGGGGAGCTGTTTTTT.

The chain carries TRBV6-4 and TRBJ1-6; D unclear. Germline CDR1 MRHNA, CDR2 SNTAGT. The CDR3 totals 15 residues. The V and J ends lost 7 bases and 2 bases respectively, with 12 bases between them. CDR3 nucleotide sequence: TGTGCCAGCAACCCCCCGGAGCCCTATAATTCACCCCTCCACTTT. Its protein is CASNPPEPYNSPLHF.

The CDR3 region has the DNA TGTGCCAGCAGAGCGGACAGGATCTATGGCTACACCTTC. Translation: CASRADRIYGYTF. V and J are TRBV28 and TRBJ1-2, with 7 bases aligning to TRBD1. The length of the CDR3 is 13 residues. After removal of 6 bases from V and 4 bases from J, the junction contained 5 bases not matched to a gene. Germline V lookup: CDR1 MDHEN, CDR2 SYDVKM.

V gene TRBV18 combines with J gene TRBJ1-2; the D is unclear. V lost 2 bases and J lost 1, with 11 bases in between. CDR3 length equals 15 residues. Germline V CDR1 and CDR2: KGHSH, LQKENI. The CDR3 sequence is CASSPEAAVNYGYTF. The CDR3 DNA reads as TGTGCCAGCTCACCAGAGGCAGCCGTTAACTATGGCTACACCTTC.

The rearrangement uses TRBV9 and TRBJ1-4; D is possibly TRBD1 (5 bases). The ends were cut back, 4 bases at V and 8 bases at J, with 18 bases in the middle. The CDR3 runs 15 residues. Germline assignment: CDR1 SGDLS and CDR2 YYNGEE. CDR3 DNA: TGTGCCAGCAGCCCGGACCGGGCAGGGTTGGAAAAACTGTTTTTT. This codes for CASSPDRAGLEKLFF.

The table lists this clone with a count of one. This chain uses TRBV2 with TRBJ2-5; tentative D call: TRBD1 (6 bases). CDR3 size: 15 residues. Looked up from germline, CDR1 is SNHLY and CDR2 is FYNNEI. Trimming shortened V by 3 bases and J by 5 bases, and 16 bases separated the two germline ends. This chain's CDR3 is CASSEGLGGGETQYF. CDR3 coding DNA: TGTGCCAGCAGTGAGGGCCTAGGGGGTGGTGAGACCCAGTACTTC.